This T cell receptor (beta chain) was documented in a study of neurological immune-mediated disorders. Via MiXCR, TCRdb re-called the 5' RACE reads, giving one row per CDR3 protein. The sample consists of about 62,000 distinct CDR3 sequences, 3.7% of them appearing once. The length of the CDR3 is 16 residues. V lost 3 bases and J lost 1; bases outside the gene matches: 8. Germline CDR1 SGHVS, CDR2 FQNEAQ. The chain uses TRBV7-8 and TRBJ2-7, with 8 positions matching TRBD2. Material: PBMCs. The TCR comes from a woman aged 50 to 65 with multiple sclerosis. The CDR3 DNA reads as TGTGCCAGCAGCTTTCGAGGCGGGAGGCCGTCCTACGAGCAGTACTTC. Translated: CASSFRGGRPSYEQYF.